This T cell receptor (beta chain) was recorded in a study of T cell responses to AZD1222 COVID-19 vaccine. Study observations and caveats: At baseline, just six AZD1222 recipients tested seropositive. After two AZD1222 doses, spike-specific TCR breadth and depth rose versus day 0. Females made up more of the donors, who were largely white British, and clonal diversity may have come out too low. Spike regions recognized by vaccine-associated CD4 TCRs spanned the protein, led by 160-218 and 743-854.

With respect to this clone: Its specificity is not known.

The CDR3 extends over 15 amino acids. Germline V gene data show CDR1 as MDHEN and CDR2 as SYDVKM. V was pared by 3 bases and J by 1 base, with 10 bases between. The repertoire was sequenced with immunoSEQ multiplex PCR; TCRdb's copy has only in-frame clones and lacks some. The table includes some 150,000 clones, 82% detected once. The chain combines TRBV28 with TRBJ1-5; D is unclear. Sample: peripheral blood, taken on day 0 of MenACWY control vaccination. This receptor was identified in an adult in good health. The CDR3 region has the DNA TGTGCCAGCAGTTTCAAGGGTTCGAGCAATCAGCCCCAGCATTTT. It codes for CASSFKGSSNQPQHF.